The entry that follows covers one T cell receptor (beta chain) sequence. This entry comes from a study of blood T cell repertoires in COVID-19. Study as a whole: Some COVID-19 samples were acute and others convalescent; all came from the United States, Italy and Spain. The cDNA or gDNA used as material had been derived from T cells, B-cell-depleted T cells, or PBMCs.

Original methodology: Cell counts per sample came from amplifying reference gene primers. Produced via immunoSEQ multiplex PCR; TCRdb's table is partial and in-frame only. The D gene and trimming were derived from the DNA, and the V and J assignments and clone size from that table. The sample holds tens of thousands of clones, 85% seen once. The CDR3 has 13 residues. After removal of 8 bases from V and 4 bases from J, the junction contained 7 bases not matched to a gene. The germline V gene encodes CDR1 MNHEY and CDR2 SVGAGI. Material: peripheral blood. The sequence derives from a human donor in a cohort sampled during active COVID-19. The chain joins TRBV6-5 to TRBJ2-7, with 8 bases matching TRBD2. CDR3 sequence: CASESGGRYEQYF. DNA of the CDR3: TGTGCCAGCGAAAGCGGGGGCAGGTACGAGCAGTACTTC.